This T cell receptor (beta chain) was recovered during a study of T cell responses to AZD1222 COVID-19 vaccine. Study observations and caveats: Spike-specific TCR breadth and depth rose after two AZD1222 doses. Spike as a whole was targeted by vaccine-associated CD4 TCRs, dominant at 160-218 and 743-854.

Notes on this clone: Its antigen is as yet unknown.

Second-dose intervals of approximately 4 or approximately 12 weeks were pooled. The data were produced by immunoSEQ multiplex PCR, yet TCRdb's version contains in-frame clones alone and is incomplete. The sample has around 94,000 clones, approximately 81% seen once. The CDR3 has 12 residues. Deletions cut 3 bases from V and 4 bases from J, with 4 bases between. From germline, CDR1 is MDHEN and CDR2 SYDVKM. The sample was peripheral blood, taken 28 days after the second AZD1222 dose. The source is an adult who received the AZD1222 COVID-19 vaccine. The V call is TRBV28, the J call TRBJ2-1; no clear D. The CDR3 loop is CASSLVYNEQFF. The CDR3 DNA reads as TGTGCCAGCAGTTTGGTTTACAATGAGCAGTTCTTC.